The source of this T cell receptor beta chain is a study of T cell responses to AZD1222 COVID-19 vaccine. The assay was immunoSEQ multiplex PCR, and TCRdb's table has in-frame clones only and misses some. The repertoire holds around 140,000 clones, with 85% to 95% as singletons. The CDR3 totals 18 residues. Trimming cost V 2 bases and J 0 bases, with 18 bases left between them. Germline V gene data show CDR1 as SGHRS and CDR2 as YFSETQ. This clonotype originated in an adult who received the AZD1222 COVID-19 vaccine. The sample in question was peripheral blood, obtained 28 days after the second AZD1222 dose. The V gene is TRBV5-1, the J gene TRBJ2-4, with D possibly TRBD2 on 5 matching bases. The CDR3: CASSFFPLRGRAKNIQYF. Here the CDR3 DNA reads TGCGCCAGCAGCTTCTTCCCTCTCCGGGGTCGAGCCAAAAACATTCAGTACTTC.